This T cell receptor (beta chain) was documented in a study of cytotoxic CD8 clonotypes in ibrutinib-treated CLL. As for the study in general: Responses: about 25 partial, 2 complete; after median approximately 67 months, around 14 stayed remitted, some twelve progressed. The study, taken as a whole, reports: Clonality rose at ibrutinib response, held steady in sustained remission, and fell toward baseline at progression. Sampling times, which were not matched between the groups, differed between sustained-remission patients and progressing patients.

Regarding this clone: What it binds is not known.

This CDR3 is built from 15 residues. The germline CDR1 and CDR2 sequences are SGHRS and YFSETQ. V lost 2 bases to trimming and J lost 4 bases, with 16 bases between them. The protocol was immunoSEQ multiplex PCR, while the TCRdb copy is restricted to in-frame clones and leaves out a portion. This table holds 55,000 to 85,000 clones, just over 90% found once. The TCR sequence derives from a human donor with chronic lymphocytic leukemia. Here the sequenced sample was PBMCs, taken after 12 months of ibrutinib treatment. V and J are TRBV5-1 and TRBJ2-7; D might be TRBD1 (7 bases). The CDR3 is CASSFGLQGTYEQYF. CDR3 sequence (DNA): TGCGCCAGCAGCTTCGGTCTACAGGGGACTTACGAGCAGTACTTC.